The following is a T cell receptor (beta chain) sequence with its context. The CDR3 length is 12 residues. The germline gives CDR1 MNHNY, CDR2 SVGAGI (reference sequence). This record comes from a study of T cells expressing NK-cell markers. TCRdb re-called the 5' RACE reads and catalogs CDR3 proteins one per entry, DNA excluded. This sample's table reports roughly 350,000 distinct CDR3 sequences. What was sequenced was blood T cells: a sorted CD56 or NKG2C T cell subset, CD4+ or CD8+ T cells, or bulk PBMC T cells (not recorded which). The origin of this receptor is a man aged 18 to 69 in good health. The chain links TRBV6-6 to TRBJ2-7; the D call of TRBD1 rests on TCRdb alone, since no DNA is present to check it. The CDR3 loop is CASNEQGREQYF.